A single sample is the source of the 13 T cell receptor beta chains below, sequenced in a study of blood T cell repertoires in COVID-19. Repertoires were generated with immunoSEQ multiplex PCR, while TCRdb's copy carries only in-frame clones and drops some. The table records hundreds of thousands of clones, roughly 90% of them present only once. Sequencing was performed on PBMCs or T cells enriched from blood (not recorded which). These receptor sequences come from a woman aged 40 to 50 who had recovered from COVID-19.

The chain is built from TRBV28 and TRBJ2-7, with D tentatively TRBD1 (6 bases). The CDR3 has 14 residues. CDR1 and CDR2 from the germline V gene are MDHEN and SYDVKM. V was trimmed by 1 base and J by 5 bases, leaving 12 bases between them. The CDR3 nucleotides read TGTGCCAGCAGTTTATTGAACAGGGTCCACGAGCAGTACTTC. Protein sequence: CASSLLNRVHEQYF.

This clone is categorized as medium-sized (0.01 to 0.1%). CDR3 DNA sequence: TGTGCCACCAGTGACTCTGGACAGGGACAGACCCAGTACTTC. It translates to CATSDSGQGQTQYF. V and J are TRBV24-1 and TRBJ2-5; 8 nucleotides line up with TRBD1. This CDR3 contains 14 residues. The ends lost 4 bases at V and 6 bases at J; junction bases unmatched: 6. In germline, CDR1 is KGHDR, CDR2 SFDVKD.

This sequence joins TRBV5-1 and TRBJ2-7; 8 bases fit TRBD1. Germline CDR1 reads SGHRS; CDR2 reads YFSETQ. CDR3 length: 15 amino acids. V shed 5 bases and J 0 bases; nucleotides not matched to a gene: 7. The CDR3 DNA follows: TGCGCCAGCAGAATTGTCGGGACAGGCTCCTACGAGCAGTACTTC. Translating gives CASRIVGTGSYEQYF.

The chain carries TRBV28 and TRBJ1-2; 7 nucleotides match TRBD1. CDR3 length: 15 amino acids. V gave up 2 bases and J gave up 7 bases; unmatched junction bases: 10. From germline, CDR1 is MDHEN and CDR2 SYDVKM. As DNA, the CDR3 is TGTGCCAGCAGTTTACCCGTCCCGACAGGGTCTGGCTACACCTTC. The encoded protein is CASSLPVPTGSGYTF.

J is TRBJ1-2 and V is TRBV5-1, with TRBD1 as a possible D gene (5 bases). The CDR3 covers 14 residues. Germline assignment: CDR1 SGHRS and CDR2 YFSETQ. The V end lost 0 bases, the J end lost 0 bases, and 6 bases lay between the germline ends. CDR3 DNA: TGCGCCAGCAGCTTGGGACAGTCTAACTATGGCTACACCTTC. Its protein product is CASSLGQSNYGYTF.

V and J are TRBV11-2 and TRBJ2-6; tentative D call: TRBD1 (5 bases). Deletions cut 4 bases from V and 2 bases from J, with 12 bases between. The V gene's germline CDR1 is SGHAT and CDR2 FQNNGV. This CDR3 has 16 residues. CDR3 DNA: TGTGCCAGCAGCTGGGGCCAGCTTCCTGGGGCCAACGTCCTGACTTTC. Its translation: CASSWGQLPGANVLTF.

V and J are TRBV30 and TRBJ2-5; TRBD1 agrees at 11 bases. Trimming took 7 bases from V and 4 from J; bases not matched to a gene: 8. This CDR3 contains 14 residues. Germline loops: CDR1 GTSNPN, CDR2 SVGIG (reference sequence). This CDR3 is CASTDRGLGETQYF. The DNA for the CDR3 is TGTGCCTCCACGGACAGGGGGCTTGGAGAGACCCAGTACTTC.

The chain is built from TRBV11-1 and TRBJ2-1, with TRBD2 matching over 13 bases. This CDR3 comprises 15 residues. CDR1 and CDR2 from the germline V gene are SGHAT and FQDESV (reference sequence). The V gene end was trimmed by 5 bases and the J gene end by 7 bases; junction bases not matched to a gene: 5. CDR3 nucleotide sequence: TGTGCCAGCAGCCCTTTGACTAGCGGGAGGAATGAGCAGTTCTTC. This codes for CASSPLTSGRNEQFF. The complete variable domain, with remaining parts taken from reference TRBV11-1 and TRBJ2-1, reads EAEVAQSPRYKITEKSQAVAFWCDPISGHATLYWYRQILGQGPELLVQFQDESVVDDSQLPKDRFSAERLKGVDSTLKIQPAELGDSAMYLCASSPLTSGRNEQFFGPGTRLTVL.

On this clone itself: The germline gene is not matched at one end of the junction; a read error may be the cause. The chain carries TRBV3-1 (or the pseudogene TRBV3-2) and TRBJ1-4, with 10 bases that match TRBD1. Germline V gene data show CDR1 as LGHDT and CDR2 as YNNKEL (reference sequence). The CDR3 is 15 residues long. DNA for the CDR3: TGTGCCAGCAGCCACCCGGGACAGGGGAATGGAAAACTGTTTTTT. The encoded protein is CASSHPGQGNGKLFF.

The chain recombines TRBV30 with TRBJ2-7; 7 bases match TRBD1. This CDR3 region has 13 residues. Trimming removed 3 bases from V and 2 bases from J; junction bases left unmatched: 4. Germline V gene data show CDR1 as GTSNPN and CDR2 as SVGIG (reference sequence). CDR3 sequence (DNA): TGTGCCTGGAGCCGGGGACAGCCCTACGAGCAGTACTTC. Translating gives CAWSRGQPYEQYF. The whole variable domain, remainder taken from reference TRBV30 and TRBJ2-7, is SQTIHQWPATLVQPVGSPLSLECTVEGTSNPNLYWYRQAAGRGLQLLFYSVGIGQISSEVPQNLSASRPQDRQFILSSKKLLLSDSGFYLCAWSRGQPYEQYFGPGTRLTVT.

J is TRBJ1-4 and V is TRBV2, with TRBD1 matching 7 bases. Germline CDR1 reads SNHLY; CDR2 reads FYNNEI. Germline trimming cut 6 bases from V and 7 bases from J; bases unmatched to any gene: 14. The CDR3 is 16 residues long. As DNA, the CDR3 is TGTGCCAGCAGGGGCCCTCTTAGGGCAGGGGGTGAAAAACTGTTTTTT. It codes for CASRGPLRAGGEKLFF.

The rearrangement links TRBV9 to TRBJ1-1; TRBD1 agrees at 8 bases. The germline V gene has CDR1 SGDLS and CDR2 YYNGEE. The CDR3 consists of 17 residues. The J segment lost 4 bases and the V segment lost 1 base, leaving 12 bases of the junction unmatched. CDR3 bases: TGTGCCAGCAGCGTATCTCGACAGGGGCCTCCTCTCACTGAAGCTTTCTTT. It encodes CASSVSRQGPPLTEAFF.

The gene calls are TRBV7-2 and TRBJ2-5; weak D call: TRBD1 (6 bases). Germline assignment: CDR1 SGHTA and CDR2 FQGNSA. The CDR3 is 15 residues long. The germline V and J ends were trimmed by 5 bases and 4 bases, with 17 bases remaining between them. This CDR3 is CASSIIQGGGETQYF. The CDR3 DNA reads TGTGCCAGCAGCATCATACAGGGCGGCGGAGAGACCCAGTACTTC.